This record covers a single T cell receptor beta chain. Its antigen is not known. The data derive from a study of T cell responses to AZD1222 COVID-19 vaccine. Study at large: Doses given second, at about 4 or about 12 weeks, were pooled.

Notes on the study in general: Spike-specific TCR repertoires showed rising breadth and depth after two AZD1222 doses. The donor cohort was predominantly white British with a female majority, and clonal diversity may have been underestimated.

Repertoires were generated with immunoSEQ multiplex PCR, while TCRdb's copy carries only in-frame clones and drops some. This sample yields 110,000 or so clones, of which approximately 86% are seen a single time; roughly 5.3% belongs to the top ten. The germline V gene has CDR1 GTSNPN and CDR2 SVGIG (reference sequence). The V end lost 0 bases, the J end lost 10 bases, and 16 bases lay between the germline ends. This CDR3 is built from 15 residues. The origin of this receptor is an adult in good health. Material: peripheral blood, obtained on day 0 of AZD1222 vaccination. The chain is built from TRBV30 and TRBJ1-6; unclear D gene. CDR3 loop: CAWSVLGRAGSPLHF. In nucleotides, the CDR3 is TGTGCCTGGAGTGTACTAGGACGGGCGGGCTCACCCCTCCACTTT.